These T cell receptor beta chains were read from a single sample in a study of cytomegalovirus exposure and HLA in healthy donors. Repertoires were generated with immunoSEQ multiplex PCR, while TCRdb's copy carries only in-frame clones and drops some. Among some 140,000 clones listed, around 80% were seen once. Sequenced: PBMCs. Receptors were obtained from a woman aged 40 to 50 in good health and CMV-seropositive. Both conserved end residues are part of each CDR3. Each record gives: CDR3 protein, CDR3 DNA, V gene, clone size, D gene, J gene. A D gene is named only where the DNA matches it firmly. Clone size is shown for a subset of rows, as once, few, many or a class of expanded clone.

CDR3: CASSLEGGATNEKLFF; DNA: TGCGCCAGCAGCTTGGAAGGGGGGGCAACTAATGAAAAACTGTTTTTT; V: TRBV5-1; size: -; D: -; J: TRBJ1-4
CDR3: CASSPQKQGNQPQHF; DNA: TGTGCCAGCTCACCCCAAAAGCAGGGCAATCAGCCCCAGCATTTT; V: TRBV18; size: few; D: -; J: TRBJ1-5
CDR3: CASSPLGPIAGANVLTF; DNA: TGCGCCAGCAGCCCCCTCGGTCCGATAGCTGGGGCCAACGTCCTGACTTTC; V: TRBV5-1; size: few; D: -; J: TRBJ2-6
CDR3: CASRSIAGAVYEQYF; DNA: TGTGCCAGCAGGTCTATAGCGGGAGCGGTCTACGAGCAGTACTTC; V: TRBV6-5; size: -; D: TRBD2; J: TRBJ2-7
CDR3: CASSEGGENTEAFF; DNA: TGTGCCAGCAGCGAAGGAGGGGAGAACACTGAAGCTTTCTTT; V: TRBV7-3; size: -; D: -; J: TRBJ1-1
CDR3: CASSFGTGTTYEQYF; DNA: TGTGCCAGCAGTTTTGGGACAGGGACAACCTACGAGCAGTACTTC; V: TRBV28; size: -; D: TRBD1; J: TRBJ2-7
CDR3: CASSDLTGFEQYF; DNA: TGTGCCAGCAGTGACCTTACAGGGTTCGAGCAGTACTTC; V: TRBV6-1; size: -; D: -; J: TRBJ2-7
CDR3: CASSPRTVGSYEQYF; DNA: TGTGCCAGTAGTCCACGGACAGTTGGTTCCTACGAGCAGTACTTC; V: TRBV19; size: -; D: -; J: TRBJ2-7
CDR3: CASSRQAGRTDTQYF; DNA: TGTGCCAGCAGCCGGCAGGCGGGGCGCACAGATACGCAGTATTTT; V: TRBV5-6; size: -; D: -; J: TRBJ2-3
CDR3: CASSGSGTGIYSLYNEQFF; DNA: TGTGCCAGCAGTGGTTCCGGGACAGGGATTTATTCCCTCTACAATGAGCAGTTCTTC; V: TRBV6-1; size: -; D: TRBD1; J: TRBJ2-1
CDR3: CASGQGSIYGYTF; DNA: TGTGCCAGCGGACAGGGATCCATCTATGGCTACACCTTC; V: TRBV2; size: -; D: TRBD1; J: TRBJ1-2
CDR3: CASCQGSYEQYF; DNA: TGTGCCAGCTGCCAGGGATCCTACGAGCAGTACTTC; V: TRBV28; size: -; D: -; J: TRBJ2-7
CDR3: CASSLDLAGETQYF; DNA: TGTGCCAGCAGCTTAGATTTGGCAGGGGAGACCCAGTACTTC; V: TRBV7-9; size: once; D: -; J: TRBJ2-5
CDR3: CASSQGQLNTEAFF; DNA: TGTGCCAGCAGTCAGGGACAGCTGAACACTGAAGCTTTCTTT; V: TRBV28; size: -; D: TRBD1; J: TRBJ1-1
CDR3: CASKTGEPNQPQHF; DNA: TGTGCCAGCAAAACAGGGGAACCAAATCAGCCCCAGCATTTT; V: TRBV28; size: -; D: TRBD1; J: TRBJ1-5
CDR3: CASSPAAPGGPNEQYF; DNA: TGTGCCAGCAGTCCTGCCGCGCCAGGGGGTCCCAACGAGCAGTACTTC; V: TRBV28; size: -; D: TRBD1; J: TRBJ2-7
CDR3: CASSNGLAGGPIQETQYF; DNA: TGTGCCAGCAGCAATGGACTAGCGGGAGGGCCAATACAAGAGACCCAGTACTTC; V: TRBV5-4; size: -; D: TRBD2; J: TRBJ2-5
CDR3: CATKGIAGNNEQFF; DNA: TGTGCCACCAAGGGGATAGCGGGTAACAATGAGCAGTTCTTC; V: TRBV11-2; size: -; D: TRBD2; J: TRBJ2-1
CDR3: CASNGQGKTYEQYF; DNA: TGTGCCAGCAACGGACAGGGAAAAACCTACGAGCAGTACTTC; V: TRBV6-4; size: -; D: TRBD1; J: TRBJ2-7
CDR3: CASSVSLPGGPNNEQFF; DNA: TGTGCCAGCAGCGTCTCCCTCCCGGGAGGGCCAAACAATGAGCAGTTCTTC; V: TRBV9; size: -; D: TRBD2; J: TRBJ2-1
CDR3: CASSVQGSGQSEQFF; DNA: TGTGCCAGCAGCGTACAGGGTTCGGGCCAAAGTGAGCAGTTCTTC; V: TRBV7-9; size: once; D: -; J: TRBJ2-1
CDR3: CASSSRGGPGTEAFF; DNA: TGTGCCAGCAGCTCTAGGGGGGGCCCAGGGACTGAAGCTTTCTTT; V: TRBV7-2; size: -; D: -; J: TRBJ1-1
CDR3: CASSSTSGLNEQFF; DNA: TGCGCCAGCAGCTCGACTAGCGGCCTAAATGAGCAGTTCTTC; V: TRBV5-1; size: once; D: TRBD2; J: TRBJ2-1
CDR3: CATSRAAGANVLTF; DNA: TGTGCCACCAGCAGAGCAGCTGGGGCCAACGTCCTGACTTTC; V: TRBV15; size: few; D: -; J: TRBJ2-6